Described below is a single TCR beta chain sequence and its context. This clonotype was found many times. What antigen it recognizes has not been identified. Base qualities are missing; no much larger clone stands one base away. Libraries were constructed by 5' RACE. Data came from a NextSeq 500. To correct for sequencing error and PCR bias, the TCR library protocol tagged individual cDNA molecules with unique molecular identifiers. Both TCR alpha and beta chains were sequenced, and tight co-correlation was observed between alpha and beta sequence abundances in each sample. The authors' pipeline ran thus. Decombinator V4 was used to annotate the V gene, J gene and CDR3 of the TCR sequences. Expanded TCRs were defined as changing significantly between any two time points under a Poisson model with p below 0.0001. TCR abundances were normalised to the total number of TCRs sequenced per sample and were expressed as counts per million. TRAV1-2 paired with TRAJ12, TRAJ20 or TRAJ33 defined MAIT TCRs, while TRAV10 paired with TRAJ18 defined iNKT TCRs. A search of VDJdb, accessed on 1 November 2021, was run for TCRs annotated to CMV, EBV and SARS-CoV-2, with TCRs annotated for multiple antigens excluded. The raw public reads went through TCRdb reprocessing: fastp at Q25, MiXCR clone calling, in-frame beta chains kept. Every distinct CDR3 protein forms one entry, paired with its most common genes and DNA. The V and J calls follow TCRdb's processing rather than the paper's. A total of roughly 30,000 distinct CDR3 sequences appear in this sample, less than 6.5% of them only once. The ten largest account for 2.6% of the sample.

The data stem from a study of early T cells in non-severe SARS-CoV-2 infection (dated by TCRdb to the early 2020s). Looking at the study overall: Bulk RNA from unsorted whole blood was used for TCR sequencing, so alpha and beta chains could not be paired.

As encoded in the germline V gene, CDR1 is SGHTA while CDR2 is FQGTGA. From the cysteine up to the phenylalanine, the CDR3 has a length of 15 residues. CDR3 DNA is the only sequence kept; it has 45 bases, read in frame from the first base. Ends trimmed: V by 1 base, J by 5 bases; bases unmatched to a gene: 5. The investigation overall reported the following: VDJdb matching was skewed toward anti-spike CD8 responses and likely underestimated virus-specific expansions, missing private and CD4 specificities.

A case-control design nested within a healthcare worker cohort in London, UK, was used, with weekly nasopharyngeal swab PCR tests and blood sampling performed. Healthcare workers were enrolled in the week of the UK lockdown, from 23 to 31 March 2020, and were followed every week for up to roughly 16 weeks. The chain couples TRBV7-3 to TRBJ2-7; 10 central nucleotides agree with TRBD1. The source of this sequence is an adult who was a healthcare worker with PCR-confirmed SARS-CoV-2 infection or an uninfected control (not recorded which). The source material was whole blood. The nucleotide sequence is TGTGCCAGCAGCTTAATGGGGACAGGGGTACACGAGCAGTACTTC. Its coded protein is CASSLMGTGVHEQYF.